This T cell receptor beta chain was captured by sequencing in a study of long-term antiretroviral therapy in people with HIV. Germline CDR1 and CDR2: SGHKS and YYEKEE (reference sequence). There are 18 residues in the CDR3. V shed 5 bases, J shed 0 bases, and the junction held 9 bases outside the gene matches. The assay used was immunoSEQ (version v3.0), run at survey level. Sequencing was performed with immunoSEQ multiplex PCR; in TCRdb, only in-frame clones are kept and a portion is missing. The sample lists about 29,000 clones, approximately 88% seen once, with about 4% in the top ten. The sample in question was unsorted PBMCs, obtained 0.5 years after starting antiretroviral therapy. The rearrangement links TRBV5-5 to TRBJ2-3, with 13 bases lining up with TRBD2. The receptor was derived from a woman under 30 with HIV. This CDR3 is CASSLQRTSGRSTDTQYF. CDR3 DNA sequence: TGTGCCAGCAGTTTACAGCGGACTAGCGGGAGAAGCACAGATACGCAGTATTTT.